These T cell receptor beta chains were read from a single sample in a study of T cell responses to AZD1222 COVID-19 vaccine. Data came from immunoSEQ multiplex PCR; TCRdb stores just in-frame clones and leaves some out. This table has approximately 110,000 clones, about 90% appearing once. The material sequenced was peripheral blood, taken on day 0 of AZD1222 vaccination. The receptors come from an adult in good health. The CDR3 runs from the conserved cysteine through the conserved F or W. Each record gives: CDR3 protein, V gene, J gene.

CASSGESGNTIYF,TRBV2,TRBJ1-3
CASSLGTSPDTQYF,TRBV5-1,TRBJ2-3
CASSPTPETEAFF,TRBV5-5,TRBJ1-1
CASSFPGTSGSNEQFF,TRBV7-8,TRBJ2-1
CASTLQGVDEAFF,TRBV5-1,TRBJ1-1
CASRDQGPQPQHF,TRBV2,TRBJ1-5
CASSLNTGKGQPQHF,TRBV11-2,TRBJ1-5
CASSLDGQSSTEAFF,TRBV11-2,TRBJ1-1
CAWTKTQGTEAFF,TRBV30,TRBJ1-1
CASIVELGGTEAFF,TRBV27,TRBJ1-1
CATSRGQGYDYGYTF,TRBV15,TRBJ1-2
CASSQDPGQGTPYEQYF,TRBV4-1,TRBJ2-7
CASSQIRGVTEAFF,TRBV3-1/TRBV3-2,TRBJ1-1
CASISDRNANEKLFF,TRBV19,TRBJ1-4
CASSFTDSYEQYF,TRBV5-6,TRBJ2-7
CSARRETEAFF,TRBV20-1,TRBJ1-1
CASSLVDVSSYNSPLHF,TRBV7-8,TRBJ1-6
CASSLLGGEASEAFF,TRBV5-1,TRBJ1-1
CASSQDSSASGNTIYF,TRBV3-1/TRBV3-2,TRBJ1-3
CASSLGLAANEQFF,TRBV3-1/TRBV3-2,TRBJ2-1
CASSPRPFSQGPNHF,TRBV6-4,TRBJ1-6
CASSPLKAAQYF,TRBV7-8,TRBJ2-3
CASSQDRGTGGTEAFF,TRBV4-3,TRBJ1-1
CASSQGQGNYNEQFF,TRBV7-3,TRBJ2-1
CASSIGQGAMNTEAFF,TRBV19,TRBJ1-1
CASSQHSPSNQPQHF,TRBV4-1,TRBJ1-5
CASSPGGATLHF,TRBV12-3/TRBV12-4,TRBJ1-6
CASSSRRQVNTGELFF,TRBV11-2,TRBJ2-2
CASSWGTVRSTNEKLFF,TRBV19,TRBJ1-4
CASTRDTYEQYF,TRBV12-3/TRBV12-4,TRBJ2-7
CASSRERGREETQYF,TRBV4-2,TRBJ2-5